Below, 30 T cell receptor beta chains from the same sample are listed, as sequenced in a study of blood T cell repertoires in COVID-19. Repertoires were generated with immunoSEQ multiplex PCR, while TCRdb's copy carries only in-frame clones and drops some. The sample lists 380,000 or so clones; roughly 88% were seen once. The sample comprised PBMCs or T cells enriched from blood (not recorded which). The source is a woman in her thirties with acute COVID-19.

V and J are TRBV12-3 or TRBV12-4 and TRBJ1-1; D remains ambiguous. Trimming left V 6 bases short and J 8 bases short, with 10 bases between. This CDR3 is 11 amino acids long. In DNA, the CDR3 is TGTGCCAGCAGGTCTCCGGGAGAAGCTTTCTTT. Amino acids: CASRSPGEAFF.

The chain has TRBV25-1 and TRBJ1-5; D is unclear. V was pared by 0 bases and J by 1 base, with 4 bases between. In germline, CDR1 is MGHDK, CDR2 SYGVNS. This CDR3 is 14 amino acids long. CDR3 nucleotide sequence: TGTGCCAGCAGTGAATATATCAGCAATCAGCCCCAGCATTTT. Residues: CASSEYISNQPQHF.

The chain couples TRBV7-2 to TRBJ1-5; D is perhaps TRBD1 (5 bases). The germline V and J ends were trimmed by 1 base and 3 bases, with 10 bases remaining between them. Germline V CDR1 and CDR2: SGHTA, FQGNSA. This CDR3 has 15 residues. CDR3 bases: TGTGCCAGCAGCTTAGACGCAGGGAACAATCAGCCCCAGCATTTT. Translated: CASSLDAGNNQPQHF.

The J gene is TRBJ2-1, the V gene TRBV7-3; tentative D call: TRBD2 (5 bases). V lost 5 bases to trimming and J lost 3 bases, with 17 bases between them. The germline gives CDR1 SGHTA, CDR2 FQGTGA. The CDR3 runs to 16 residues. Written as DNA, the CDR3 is TGTGCCAGCAGCCCCACCCCCGGGATGGACTACAATGAGCAGTTCTTC. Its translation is CASSPTPGMDYNEQFF.

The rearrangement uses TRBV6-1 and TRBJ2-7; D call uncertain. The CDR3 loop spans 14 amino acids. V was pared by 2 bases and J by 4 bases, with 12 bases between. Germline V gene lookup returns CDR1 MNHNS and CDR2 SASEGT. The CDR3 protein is CASSESVSTYEQYF. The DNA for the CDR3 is TGTGCCAGCAGTGAAAGCGTCTCTACGTACGAGCAGTACTTC.

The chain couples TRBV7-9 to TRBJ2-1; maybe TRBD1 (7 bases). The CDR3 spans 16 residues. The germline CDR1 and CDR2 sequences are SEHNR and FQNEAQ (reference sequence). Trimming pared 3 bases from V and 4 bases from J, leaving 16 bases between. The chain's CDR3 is CASSFPRGELYNEQFF. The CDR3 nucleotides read TGTGCCAGCAGCTTTCCCAGGGGGGAACTTTACAATGAGCAGTTCTTC.

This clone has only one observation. The CDR3 loop reads CASGRQGDTGELFF. The CDR3, as DNA: TGTGCCAGCGGACGACAGGGGGACACCGGGGAGCTGTTTTTT. This rearrangement joins TRBV9 to TRBJ2-2; 9 nucleotides match TRBD1. The CDR3 covers 14 residues. V lost 7 bases, J lost 3 bases, and 4 bases stayed unmatched. The germline V gene has CDR1 SGDLS and CDR2 YYNGEE.

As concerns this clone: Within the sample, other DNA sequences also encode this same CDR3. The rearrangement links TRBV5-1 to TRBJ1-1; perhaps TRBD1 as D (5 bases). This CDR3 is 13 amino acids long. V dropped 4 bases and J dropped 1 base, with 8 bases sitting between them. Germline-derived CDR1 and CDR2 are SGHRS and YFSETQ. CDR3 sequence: CASSLTGNTEAFF. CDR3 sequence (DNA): TGCGCCAGCAGCCTTACAGGGAACACTGAAGCTTTCTTT.

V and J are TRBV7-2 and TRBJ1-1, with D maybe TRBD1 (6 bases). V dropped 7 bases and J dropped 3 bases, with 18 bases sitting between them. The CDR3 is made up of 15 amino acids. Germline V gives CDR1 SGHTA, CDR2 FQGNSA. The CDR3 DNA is TGTGCCAGCAAACCCCAACAGGGTGGATACACTGAAGCTTTCTTT. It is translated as CASKPQQGGYTEAFF.

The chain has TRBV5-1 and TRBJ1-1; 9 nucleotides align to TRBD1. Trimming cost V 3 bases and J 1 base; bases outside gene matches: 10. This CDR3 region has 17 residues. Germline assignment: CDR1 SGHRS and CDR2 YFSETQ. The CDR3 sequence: CASSSPRDRESNTEAFF. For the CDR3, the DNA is TGCGCCAGCAGCTCCCCCCGGGACAGGGAGTCGAACACTGAAGCTTTCTTT.

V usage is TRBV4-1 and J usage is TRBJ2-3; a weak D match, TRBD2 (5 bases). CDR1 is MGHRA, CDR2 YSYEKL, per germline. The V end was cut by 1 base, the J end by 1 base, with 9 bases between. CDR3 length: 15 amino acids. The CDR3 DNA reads TGCGCCAGCAGCCAAGTGGGGAGCGGCACAGATACGCAGTATTTT. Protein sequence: CASSQVGSGTDTQYF.

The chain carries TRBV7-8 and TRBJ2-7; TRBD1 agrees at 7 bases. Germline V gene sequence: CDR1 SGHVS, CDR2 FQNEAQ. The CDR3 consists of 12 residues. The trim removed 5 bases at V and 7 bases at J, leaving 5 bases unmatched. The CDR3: CASSRTGEEQYF. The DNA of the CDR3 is TGTGCCAGCAGCCGTACAGGGGAAGAGCAGTACTTC.

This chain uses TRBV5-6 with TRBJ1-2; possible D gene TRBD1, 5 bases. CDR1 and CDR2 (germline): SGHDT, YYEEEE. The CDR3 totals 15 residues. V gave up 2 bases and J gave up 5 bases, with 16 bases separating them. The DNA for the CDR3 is TGTGCCAGCAGCTTCACCGGGACGGGAGCTTATGGCTACACCTTC. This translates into CASSFTGTGAYGYTF.

The CDR3 sequence is CASARGGLTRSSPLHF. In DNA form, the CDR3 reads TGTGCCAGCGCGAGGGGGGGCCTAACTCGGAGTTCACCCCTCCACTTT. This chain joins TRBV7-9 and TRBJ1-6; D might be TRBD1 (6 bases). The CDR3 extends over 16 amino acids. V lost 8 bases and J 9 bases, leaving 23 bases between the germline ends. The germline V gene encodes CDR1 SEHNR and CDR2 FQNEAQ (reference sequence).

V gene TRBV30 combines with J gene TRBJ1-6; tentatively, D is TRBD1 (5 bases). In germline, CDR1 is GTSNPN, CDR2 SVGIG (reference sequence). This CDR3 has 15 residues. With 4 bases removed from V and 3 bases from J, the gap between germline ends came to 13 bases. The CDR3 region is CAWTTQQVYNSPLHF. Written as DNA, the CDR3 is TGTGCCTGGACCACCCAACAGGTCTATAATTCACCCCTCCACTTT.

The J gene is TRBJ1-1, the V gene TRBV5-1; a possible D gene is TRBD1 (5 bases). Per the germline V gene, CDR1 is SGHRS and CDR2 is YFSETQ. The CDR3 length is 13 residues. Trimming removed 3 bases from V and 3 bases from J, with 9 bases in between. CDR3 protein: CASSSTVDTEAFF. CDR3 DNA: TGCGCCAGCAGCTCGACAGTGGACACTGAAGCTTTCTTT.

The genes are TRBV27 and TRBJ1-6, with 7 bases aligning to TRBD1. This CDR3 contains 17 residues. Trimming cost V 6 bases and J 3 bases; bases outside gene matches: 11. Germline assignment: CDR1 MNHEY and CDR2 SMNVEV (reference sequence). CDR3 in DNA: TGTGCCAGCAGGCCCCCAGGGGGGCAAGTCTATAATTCACCCCTCCACTTT. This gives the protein CASRPPGGQVYNSPLHF.

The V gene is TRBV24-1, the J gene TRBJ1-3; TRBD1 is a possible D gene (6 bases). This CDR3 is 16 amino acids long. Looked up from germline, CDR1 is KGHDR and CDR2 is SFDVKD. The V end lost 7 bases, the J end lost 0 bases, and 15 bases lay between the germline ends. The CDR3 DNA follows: TGTGCCACCAGAGAAGACAGGCACAGCTCTGGAAACACCATATATTTT. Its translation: CATREDRHSSGNTIYF.

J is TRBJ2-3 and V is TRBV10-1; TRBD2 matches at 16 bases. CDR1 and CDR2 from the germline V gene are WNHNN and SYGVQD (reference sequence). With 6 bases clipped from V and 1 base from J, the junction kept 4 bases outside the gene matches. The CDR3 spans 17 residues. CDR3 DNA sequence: TGCGCCAGCAGAGGGACTAGCGGGGGGGCGGGCACAGATACGCAGTATTTT. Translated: CASRGTSGGAGTDTQYF.

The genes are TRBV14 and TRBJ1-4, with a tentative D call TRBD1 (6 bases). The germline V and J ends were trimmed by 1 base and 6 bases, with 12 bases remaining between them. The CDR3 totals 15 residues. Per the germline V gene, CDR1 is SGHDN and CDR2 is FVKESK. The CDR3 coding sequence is TGTGCCAGCAGCCAAGTTACAGGGAAGGATGAAAAACTGTTTTTT. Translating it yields CASSQVTGKDEKLFF.

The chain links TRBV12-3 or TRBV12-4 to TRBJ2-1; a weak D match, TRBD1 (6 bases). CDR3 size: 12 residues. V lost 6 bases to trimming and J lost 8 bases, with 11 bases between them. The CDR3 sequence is CASRDHRDEQFF. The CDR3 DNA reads TGTGCCAGCAGGGACCACAGGGATGAGCAGTTCTTC.

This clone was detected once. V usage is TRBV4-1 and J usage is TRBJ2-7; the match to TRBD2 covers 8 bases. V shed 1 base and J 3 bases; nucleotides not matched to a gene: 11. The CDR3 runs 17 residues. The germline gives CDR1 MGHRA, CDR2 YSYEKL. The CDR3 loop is CASSQGAGAGGIYEQYF. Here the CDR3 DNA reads TGCGCCAGCAGCCAAGGTGCGGGTGCGGGAGGAATCTACGAGCAGTACTTC.

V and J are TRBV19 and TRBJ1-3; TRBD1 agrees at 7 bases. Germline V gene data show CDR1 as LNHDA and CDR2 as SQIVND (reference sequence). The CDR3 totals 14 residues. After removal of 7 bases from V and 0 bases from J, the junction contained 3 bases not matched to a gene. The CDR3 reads CASTRGSSGNTIYF. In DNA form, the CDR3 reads TGTGCCAGTACCAGGGGGAGCTCTGGAAACACCATATATTTT. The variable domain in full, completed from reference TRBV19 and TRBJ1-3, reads DGGITQSPKYLFRKEGQNVTLSCEQNLNHDAMYWYRQDPGQGLRLIYYSQIVNDFQKGDIAEGYSVSREKKESFPLTVTSAQKNPTAFYLCASTRGSSGNTIYFGEGSWLTVV.

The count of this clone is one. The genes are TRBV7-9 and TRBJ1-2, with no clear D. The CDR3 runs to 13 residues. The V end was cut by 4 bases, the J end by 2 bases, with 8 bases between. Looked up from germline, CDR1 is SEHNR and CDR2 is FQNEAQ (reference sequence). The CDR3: CASSCQRNYGYTF. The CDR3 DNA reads TGTGCCAGCAGCTGCCAGAGGAACTATGGCTACACCTTC. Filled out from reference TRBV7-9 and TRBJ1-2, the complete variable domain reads DTGVSQNPRHKITKRGQNVTFRCDPISEHNRLYWYRQTLGQGPEFLTYFQNEAQLEKSRLLSDRFSAERPKGSFSTLEIQRTEQGDSAMYLCASSCQRNYGYTFGSGTRLTVV.

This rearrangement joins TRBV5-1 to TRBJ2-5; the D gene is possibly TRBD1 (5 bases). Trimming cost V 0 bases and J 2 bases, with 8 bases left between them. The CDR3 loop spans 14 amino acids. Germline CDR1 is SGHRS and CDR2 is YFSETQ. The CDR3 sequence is CASSLAGSQETQYF. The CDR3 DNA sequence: TGCGCCAGCAGCTTGGCAGGGTCACAAGAGACCCAGTACTTC. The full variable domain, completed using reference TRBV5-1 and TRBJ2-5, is KAGVTQTPRYLIKTRGQQVTLSCSPISGHRSVSWYQQTPGQGLQFLFEYFSETQRNKGNFPGRFSGRQFSNSRSEMNVSTLELGDSALYLCASSLAGSQETQYFGPGTRLLVL.

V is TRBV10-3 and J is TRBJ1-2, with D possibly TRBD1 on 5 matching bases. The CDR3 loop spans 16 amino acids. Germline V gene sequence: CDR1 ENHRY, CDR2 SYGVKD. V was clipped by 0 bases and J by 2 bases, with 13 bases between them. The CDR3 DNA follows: TGTGCCATCAGTGAGTCGAACCGGGGGATAAACTATGGCTACACCTTC. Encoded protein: CAISESNRGINYGYTF.

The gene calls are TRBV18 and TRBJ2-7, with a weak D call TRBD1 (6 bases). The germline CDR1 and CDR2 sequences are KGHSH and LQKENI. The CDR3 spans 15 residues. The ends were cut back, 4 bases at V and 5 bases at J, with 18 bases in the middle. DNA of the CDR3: TGTGCCAGCTCACAAAAACAGGGAATAGTGGACGAGCAGTACTTC. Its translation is CASSQKQGIVDEQYF.

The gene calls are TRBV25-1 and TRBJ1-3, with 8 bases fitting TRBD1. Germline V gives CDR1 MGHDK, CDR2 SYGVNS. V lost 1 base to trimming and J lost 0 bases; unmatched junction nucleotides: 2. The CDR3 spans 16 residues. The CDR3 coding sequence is TGTGCCAGCAGTGAATTGGACAGGGTCTCTGGAAACACCATATATTTT. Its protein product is CASSELDRVSGNTIYF.

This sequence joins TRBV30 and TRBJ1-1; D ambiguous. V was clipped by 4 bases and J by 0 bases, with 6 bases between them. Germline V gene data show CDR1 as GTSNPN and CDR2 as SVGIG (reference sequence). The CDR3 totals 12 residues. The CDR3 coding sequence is TGTGCCTGGAAACTGATGAACACTGAAGCTTTCTTT. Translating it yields CAWKLMNTEAFF.

The CDR3, as DNA: TGTGCCAGCAGCCAAGATGACGGGGGAATGGTGGAGACCCAGTACTTC. This gives the protein CASSQDDGGMVETQYF. The chain joins TRBV3-1 (or the pseudogene TRBV3-2) to TRBJ2-5, with a possible D match to TRBD2 (6 bases). The V gene's germline CDR1 is LGHDT and CDR2 YNNKEL (reference sequence). Between the trimmed V and J ends, which lost 0 bases and 5 bases, there was a span of 16 bases. The CDR3 is 16 residues long.